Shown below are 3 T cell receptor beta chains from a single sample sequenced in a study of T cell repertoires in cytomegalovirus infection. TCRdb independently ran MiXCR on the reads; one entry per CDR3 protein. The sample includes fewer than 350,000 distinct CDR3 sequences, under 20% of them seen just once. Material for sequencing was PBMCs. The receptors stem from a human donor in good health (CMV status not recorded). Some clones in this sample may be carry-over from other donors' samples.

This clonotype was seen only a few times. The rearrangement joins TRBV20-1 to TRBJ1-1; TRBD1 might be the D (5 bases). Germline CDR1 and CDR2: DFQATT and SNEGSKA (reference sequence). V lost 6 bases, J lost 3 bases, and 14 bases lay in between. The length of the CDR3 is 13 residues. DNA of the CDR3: TGCAGTGCCTCGGCGGGAGGGGACACTGAAGCTTTCTTT. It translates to CSASAGGDTEAFF.

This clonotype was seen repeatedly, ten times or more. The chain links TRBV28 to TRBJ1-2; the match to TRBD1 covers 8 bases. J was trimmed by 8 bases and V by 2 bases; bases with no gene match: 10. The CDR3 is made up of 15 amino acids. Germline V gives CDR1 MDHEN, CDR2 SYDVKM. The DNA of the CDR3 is TGTGCCAGCAGTTTACCGGGGACAGGCCGGGGGGGCTACACCTTC. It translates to CASSLPGTGRGGYTF.

CDR3 in DNA: TGTGCCAAAGGACTAGCGGATAACACCGGGGAGCTGTTTTTT. This codes for CAKGLADNTGELFF. This chain connects TRBV2 to TRBJ2-2; 10 bases fit TRBD2. J gave up 2 bases and V 10 bases, and 4 bases lay outside the gene matches. Germline loops: CDR1 SNHLY, CDR2 FYNNEI. This CDR3 has 14 residues.